This is a list of T cell receptor beta chains from one sample in a study of blood T cell repertoires in COVID-19. Sequencing was performed with immunoSEQ multiplex PCR; in TCRdb, only in-frame clones are kept and a portion is missing. The data show tens of thousands of clones, 90% seen once. Source material: peripheral blood. Receptors originate from a human donor in a cohort sampled during active COVID-19. CDR3s include the opening cysteine and the closing phenylalanine or tryptophan. D genes are given only for firm matches. Clone size, where shown, is once, few, many, or a class for clones that have expanded.

v_gene	j_gene	d_gene	len	abundance	CDR3nt	CDR3aa
TRBV19	TRBJ1-5	TRBD1	15	NA	TGTGCCAGTACCCAGACAGGGATCGGCAATCAGCCCCAGCATTTT	CASTQTGIGNQPQHF
TRBV11-2	TRBJ2-5	NA	13	once	TGTGCCAGCAGCTACGGGGAGGCGGGGACCCAGTACTTC	CASSYGEAGTQYF
TRBV2	TRBJ2-2	TRBD1	15	NA	TGTGCCAGCAGTGAAGATGACAGGGCTACCGGGGAGCTGTTTTTT	CASSEDDRATGELFF
TRBV7-9	TRBJ2-5	NA	13	NA	TGTGCCAGCAGCTTAGCTAGCGCGGAGACCCAGTACTTC	CASSLASAETQYF
TRBV5-8	TRBJ2-2	TRBD1	17	once	TGTGCCAGCAGCTTCCGGGGGACAGGGGCGAACACCGGGGAGCTGTTTTTT	CASSFRGTGANTGELFF
TRBV24-1	TRBJ2-3	TRBD2	17	NA	TGTGCCACCAGTGGGACTAGCGGACAGCCTAGCACAGATACGCAGTATTTT	CATSGTSGQPSTDTQYF
TRBV4-1	TRBJ1-2	NA	16	NA	TGCGCCAGCAGCCAAGTGGCACAGGCGAATTACTATGGCTACACCTTC	CASSQVAQANYYGYTF
TRBV7-6	TRBJ2-1	TRBD1	15	once	TGTGCCAGCAGCCCCGGGACAGGGGTTCCCAATGAGCAGTTCTTC	CASSPGTGVPNEQFF
TRBV7-8	TRBJ1-3	TRBD1	15	NA	TGTGCCAGCAGACCAAACAGGGGGCCTGGAAACACCATATATTTT	CASRPNRGPGNTIYF
TRBV28	TRBJ2-7	NA	11	NA	TGTGCCAGCAGTTTGGAGGACGAGCAGTACTTC	CASSLEDEQYF
TRBV3-1/TRBV3-2	TRBJ1-1	TRBD1	16	NA	TGTGCCAGCAGTACCCGGGACAGGGGGATGGAAACTGAAGCTTTCTTT	CASSTRDRGMETEAFF
TRBV28	TRBJ2-2	TRBD1	16	NA	TGTGCCAGCAGTCCAAGGACAGGGAGGAACACCGGGGAGCTGTTTTTT	CASSPRTGRNTGELFF
TRBV7-9	TRBJ1-5	NA	15	NA	TGTGCCAGCAGTCCAGACGGGGTGGGCAATCAGCCCCAGCATTTT	CASSPDGVGNQPQHF
TRBV3-1/TRBV3-2	TRBJ2-7	TRBD2	15	NA	TGTGCCAGCAGCCAAGATGGGGCGGGAGGGTACGAGCAGTACTTC	CASSQDGAGGYEQYF
TRBV5-1	TRBJ2-4	NA	15	NA	TGCGCCAGCAGCTCATTACAGGAACGGGGGAACATTCAGTACTTC	CASSSLQERGNIQYF
TRBV6-5	TRBJ2-3	TRBD2	16	NA	TGTGCCAGCAGTTATCGGACTAGCGGGAGACCAGATACGCAGTATTTT	CASSYRTSGRPDTQYF